A selection of T cell receptor beta chains follows, all from one sample in a study of T cell responses to AZD1222 COVID-19 vaccine. Here immunoSEQ multiplex PCR was the method, and the copy in TCRdb shows in-frame clones only, minus some. This sample has over 200,000 clones, with roughly 94% found just once. The input for sequencing was peripheral blood, taken 28 days after the second dose of the MenACWY control vaccine. Source of these receptors: an adult who received the MenACWY meningococcal vaccine as a control. The CDR3 runs from the conserved cysteine through the conserved F or W. The order of the fields is clone size, V gene, D gene, J gene, CDR3 DNA, CDR3 protein. The D gene is left open where the match is weak. Some rows have no size entry. The others give once, few or many, or a class for an expanded clone.

clone_size: -; v_call: TRBV14; d_call: TRBD2; j_call: TRBJ2-7; cdr3_nt: TGTGCCAGCAGCCTGAGTCCCTGGACTAGCGGGGGGTCCTACGAGCAGTACTTC; cdr3_aa: CASSLSPWTSGGSYEQYF
clone_size: -; v_call: TRBV28; d_call: TRBD2; j_call: TRBJ2-5; cdr3_nt: TGTGCCAGCAGTCCGCGGGACGGGCGGGAGATTTGGGAGACCCAGTACTTC; cdr3_aa: CASSPRDGREIWETQYF
clone_size: once; v_call: TRBV11-1; d_call: TRBD1; j_call: TRBJ2-7; cdr3_nt: TGTGCCAGCAGCTTAGGACAGGGGGCCTACGAGCAGTACTTC; cdr3_aa: CASSLGQGAYEQYF
clone_size: -; v_call: TRBV7-3; d_call: -; j_call: TRBJ2-5; cdr3_nt: TGTGCCAGCAGCTCCGGGGACTTTCGAGAGACCCAGTACTTC; cdr3_aa: CASSSGDFRETQYF
clone_size: few; v_call: TRBV7-8; d_call: -; j_call: TRBJ1-2; cdr3_nt: TGTGCCAGCAGCTTAGGACATAAGAACTATGGCTACACCTTC; cdr3_aa: CASSLGHKNYGYTF
clone_size: -; v_call: TRBV6-4; d_call: TRBD2; j_call: TRBJ2-2; cdr3_nt: TGTGCCAGCAGTGAGGCGGGGGACACCGGGGAGCTGTTTTTT; cdr3_aa: CASSEAGDTGELFF
clone_size: -; v_call: TRBV5-4; d_call: TRBD2; j_call: TRBJ2-5; cdr3_nt: TGTGCCAGCAGCCCAGGACTAGCGGGGGGGTTTGAGACCCAGTACTTC; cdr3_aa: CASSPGLAGGFETQYF
clone_size: -; v_call: TRBV6-5; d_call: TRBD2; j_call: TRBJ2-5; cdr3_nt: TGTGCCAGCGCAATTAGCGGGACACAAGAGACCCAGTACTTC; cdr3_aa: CASAISGTQETQYF
clone_size: -; v_call: TRBV5-4; d_call: TRBD1; j_call: TRBJ1-2; cdr3_nt: TGTGCCAGCAGCTTAGACAGGGGGCATGACTATGGCTACACCTTC; cdr3_aa: CASSLDRGHDYGYTF
clone_size: -; v_call: TRBV3-1/TRBV3-2; d_call: -; j_call: TRBJ1-5; cdr3_nt: TGTGCCAGCAGCCAAACGGGTGGGAGCAATCAGCCCCAGCATTTT; cdr3_aa: CASSQTGGSNQPQHF
clone_size: -; v_call: TRBV28; d_call: -; j_call: TRBJ1-1; cdr3_nt: TGTGCCAGCAGTTTATCCCGTGAAGCTTTCTTT; cdr3_aa: CASSLSREAFF
clone_size: -; v_call: TRBV7-8; d_call: -; j_call: TRBJ1-1; cdr3_nt: TGTGCCAGCAGCTACCGACAGTACACTGAAGCTTTCTTT; cdr3_aa: CASSYRQYTEAFF
clone_size: -; v_call: TRBV7-9; d_call: -; j_call: TRBJ2-2; cdr3_nt: TGTGCCAGCAGCTTGCCCCCAGGCCCCCGCGGGGAGCTGTTTTTT; cdr3_aa: CASSLPPGPRGELFF
clone_size: -; v_call: TRBV7-2; d_call: -; j_call: TRBJ2-7; cdr3_nt: TGTGCCAGCAGCTCAACACGGTACGAGCAGTACTTC; cdr3_aa: CASSSTRYEQYF
clone_size: -; v_call: TRBV7-2; d_call: TRBD2; j_call: TRBJ2-3; cdr3_nt: TGTGCCAGCAGCTTAGATTTTGCGGGAGGTACAGATACGCAGTATTTT; cdr3_aa: CASSLDFAGGTDTQYF
clone_size: -; v_call: TRBV14; d_call: -; j_call: TRBJ2-7; cdr3_nt: TGTGCCAGCAGCCATCATAAGGCCTACGAGCAGTACTTC; cdr3_aa: CASSHHKAYEQYF
clone_size: once; v_call: TRBV7-3; d_call: -; j_call: TRBJ1-1; cdr3_nt: TGTGCCAGCAGCTTAGAGGGGTGGGACGTCGAAGCTTTCTTT; cdr3_aa: CASSLEGWDVEAFF
clone_size: -; v_call: TRBV13; d_call: TRBD1; j_call: TRBJ2-7; cdr3_nt: TGTGCCAGCAGCCTAAACAGGGGGAGCTTTTACGAGCAGTACTTC; cdr3_aa: CASSLNRGSFYEQYF
clone_size: many; v_call: TRBV30; d_call: TRBD1; j_call: TRBJ1-2; cdr3_nt: TGTGCCTGGAGTCTACCCAACAGGGGACACGGCTACACCTTC; cdr3_aa: CAWSLPNRGHGYTF
clone_size: -; v_call: TRBV30; d_call: -; j_call: TRBJ1-5; cdr3_nt: TGTGCCTGGAGTGTTCCGGGAGGGAATCAGCCCCAGCATTTT; cdr3_aa: CAWSVPGGNQPQHF
clone_size: -; v_call: TRBV6-2/TRBV6-3; d_call: TRBD2; j_call: TRBJ2-1; cdr3_nt: TGTGCCAGCAGTTCCTTCCCCGGGGGGTCCACAGGGCAGTTCTTC; cdr3_aa: CASSSFPGGSTGQFF
clone_size: -; v_call: TRBV6-6; d_call: TRBD2; j_call: TRBJ2-2; cdr3_nt: TGTGCCATCCGAGGGCGGGAGAAGAACACCGGGGAGCTGTTTTTT; cdr3_aa: CAIRGREKNTGELFF
clone_size: -; v_call: TRBV6-2/TRBV6-3; d_call: TRBD1; j_call: TRBJ1-5; cdr3_nt: TGTGCCAGCAGTTACTATGGGACAGCCACCTATAGCAATCAGCCCCAGCATTTT; cdr3_aa: CASSYYGTATYSNQPQHF
clone_size: once; v_call: TRBV9; d_call: TRBD1; j_call: TRBJ1-3; cdr3_nt: TGTGCCAGCAGCCCGCAGACAGGGAGGACTGGAAACACCATATATTTT; cdr3_aa: CASSPQTGRTGNTIYF
clone_size: -; v_call: TRBV5-8; d_call: -; j_call: TRBJ2-5; cdr3_nt: TGTGCCAGCAGCTTGGGCAGCGGAGCCCCCCAAGAGACCCAGTACTTC; cdr3_aa: CASSLGSGAPQETQYF
clone_size: once; v_call: TRBV27; d_call: TRBD1; j_call: TRBJ1-4; cdr3_nt: TGTGCCAGCAGCCGAGGACAGGGTAATGAAAAACTGTTTTTT; cdr3_aa: CASSRGQGNEKLFF
clone_size: -; v_call: TRBV28; d_call: -; j_call: TRBJ1-1; cdr3_nt: TGTGCCAGCAGTTCTCCTGGGGCCGACACTGAAGCTTTCTTT; cdr3_aa: CASSSPGADTEAFF
clone_size: -; v_call: TRBV5-1; d_call: -; j_call: TRBJ2-4; cdr3_nt: TGCGCCAGCAGCGCTGGGACACCGGGTAGCATTCAGTACTTC; cdr3_aa: CASSAGTPGSIQYF
clone_size: -; v_call: TRBV27; d_call: -; j_call: TRBJ1-2; cdr3_nt: TGTGCCAGCAGCTCCTCGGGGGGAGGCTACACCTTC; cdr3_aa: CASSSSGGGYTF
clone_size: -; v_call: TRBV27; d_call: TRBD2; j_call: TRBJ2-1; cdr3_nt: TGTGCCAGCAGTCCCCCCGGGACTAGCAATGAGCAGTTCTTC; cdr3_aa: CASSPPGTSNEQFF
clone_size: -; v_call: TRBV30; d_call: TRBD2; j_call: TRBJ2-1; cdr3_nt: TGTGCCGGGAGCACTAGCGGGAGACACAATGAGCAGTTCTTC; cdr3_aa: CAGSTSGRHNEQFF
clone_size: -; v_call: TRBV29-1; d_call: -; j_call: TRBJ1-1; cdr3_nt: TGCAGCGTTGAAGAGCAAGCGAACACTGAAGCTTTCTTT; cdr3_aa: CSVEEQANTEAFF
clone_size: -; v_call: TRBV4-3; d_call: -; j_call: TRBJ1-6; cdr3_nt: TGCGCCAGCAGCCAAGAAGGGGCTTCACCCCTCCACTTT; cdr3_aa: CASSQEGASPLHF
clone_size: -; v_call: TRBV9; d_call: TRBD2; j_call: TRBJ2-1; cdr3_nt: TGTGCCAGCAGCGCCCGCACTGCCACTAGCGGGGGTTACAATGAGCAGTTCTTC; cdr3_aa: CASSARTATSGGYNEQFF
clone_size: -; v_call: TRBV5-4; d_call: -; j_call: TRBJ1-1; cdr3_nt: TGTGCCAGCAGCTCAGGGGTGAACACTGAAGCTTTCTTT; cdr3_aa: CASSSGVNTEAFF
clone_size: -; v_call: TRBV7-6; d_call: TRBD1; j_call: TRBJ1-4; cdr3_nt: TGTGCCAGCAGCCCCGGGGGCACAGGGGTAGGGGAAAAACTGTTTTTT; cdr3_aa: CASSPGGTGVGEKLFF
clone_size: -; v_call: TRBV7-3; d_call: TRBD2; j_call: TRBJ2-3; cdr3_nt: TGTGCCAGCAGCCCGGGACTAGCGGAGTATACGCAGTATTTT; cdr3_aa: CASSPGLAEYTQYF
clone_size: -; v_call: TRBV5-4; d_call: -; j_call: TRBJ1-1; cdr3_nt: TGTGCCAGCAGCTTGGACAGCTTGAACACTGAAGCTTTCTTT; cdr3_aa: CASSLDSLNTEAFF